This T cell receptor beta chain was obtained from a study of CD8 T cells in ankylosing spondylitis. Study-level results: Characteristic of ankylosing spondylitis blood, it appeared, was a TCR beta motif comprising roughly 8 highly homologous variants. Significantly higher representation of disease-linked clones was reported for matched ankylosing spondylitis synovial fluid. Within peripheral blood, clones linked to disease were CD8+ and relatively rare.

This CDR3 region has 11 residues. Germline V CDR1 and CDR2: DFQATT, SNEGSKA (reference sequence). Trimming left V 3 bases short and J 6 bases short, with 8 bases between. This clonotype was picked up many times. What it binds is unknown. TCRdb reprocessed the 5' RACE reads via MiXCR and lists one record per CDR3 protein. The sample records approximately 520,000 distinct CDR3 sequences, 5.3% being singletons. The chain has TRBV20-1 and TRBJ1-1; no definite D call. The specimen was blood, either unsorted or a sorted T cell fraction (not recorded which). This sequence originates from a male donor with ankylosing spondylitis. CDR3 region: CSASWDAEAFF. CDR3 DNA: TGCAGTGCTAGCTGGGATGCTGAAGCTTTCTTT.